What follows are 10 T cell receptor beta chains derived from one specimen sequenced in a study of T cells expressing NK-cell markers. For each CDR3 protein, TCRdb gives one entry from its re-call of the 5' RACE reads, without DNA. This sample's table reports a few hundred thousand distinct CDR3 sequences. Sequenced input: blood T cells: a sorted CD56 or NKG2C T cell subset, CD4+ or CD8+ T cells, or bulk PBMC T cells (not recorded which). The source of these receptors is a man aged 18 to 35 in good health.

This chain joins TRBV7-2 and TRBJ2-5; without DNA, the TCRdb call of TRBD1 cannot be checked. The CDR3 spans 15 residues. CDR1 SGHTA and CDR2 FQGNSA come from the germline V gene. The CDR3 loop is CASSFGSSGGETQYF.

V usage is TRBV20-1 and J usage is TRBJ2-3; the TRBD1 assignment by TCRdb is unverifiable without DNA. The germline V gene encodes CDR1 DFQATT and CDR2 SNEGSKA (reference sequence). CDR3 length equals 12 residues. This chain's CDR3 is CSAGKTPGTQYF.

The chain has TRBV5-6 and TRBJ2-5; without DNA, the TCRdb call of TRBD2 cannot be checked. Per germline, CDR1 SGHDT and CDR2 YYEEEE. The CDR3 loop spans 16 amino acids. CDR3 residues: CASSTLGRAHQETQYF. Supplemented by reference TRBV5-6 and TRBJ2-5, the full variable domain reads DAGVTQSPTHLIKTRGQQVTLRCSPKSGHDTVSWYQQALGQGPQFIFQYYEEEERQRGNFPDRFSGHQFPNYSSELNVNALLLGDSALYLCASSTLGRAHQETQYFGPGTRLLVL.

This chain joins TRBV7-2 and TRBJ1-1; TCRdb designates TRBD1, a call that cannot be tested without DNA. The germline gives CDR1 SGHTA, CDR2 FQGNSA. The CDR3 is 13 residues long. This CDR3 is CASSQARGTEAFF.

This chain joins TRBV6-5 and TRBJ2-3; TCRdb's D gene call, TRBD1, goes unchecked for lack of DNA. The CDR3 length is 16 residues. Germline values: CDR1 MNHEY, CDR2 SVGAGI. The CDR3 here is CASRYHPGSGTDTQYF.

This chain connects TRBV7-8 to TRBJ2-5. The germline V gene encodes CDR1 SGHVS and CDR2 FQNEAQ. The CDR3 spans 13 residues. CDR3 region: CASSLTVGETQYF.

This rearrangement joins TRBV24-1 to TRBJ2-1; TCRdb proposes TRBD2, but this gene call is untestable without DNA. Looked up from germline, CDR1 is KGHDR and CDR2 is SFDVKD. There are 19 residues in the CDR3. This chain's CDR3 is CATSDPISGLAGDSTEQFF.

V and J are TRBV20-1 and TRBJ2-3; TCRdb's D call, TRBD2, is unchecked because there is no DNA. Germline V gives CDR1 DFQATT, CDR2 SNEGSKA (reference sequence). The CDR3 is made up of 15 amino acids. The chain's CDR3 is CSANRLAGVSDTQYF.

The chain combines TRBV20-1 with TRBJ1-3; TCRdb indicates TRBD1, and absent DNA this call remains unverified. Germline values: CDR1 DFQATT, CDR2 SNEGSKA (reference sequence). This CDR3 is 14 amino acids long. CDR3 residues: CSARGQGDRNTIYF.

The V gene is TRBV5-1, the J gene TRBJ2-3; TCRdb reports TRBD2, a call that lacks DNA to check it against. The germline CDR1 and CDR2 sequences are SGHRS and YFSETQ. The CDR3 runs 15 residues. Here the CDR3 reads CASGSSALTTDTQYF.